This T cell receptor (beta chain) was documented in a study of T cell responses to AZD1222 COVID-19 vaccine. The sample holds a few counts of this clone. Clones were sequenced by immunoSEQ multiplex PCR, and TCRdb holds only the in-frame ones, with some missing. Of tens of thousands of clones in the sample, roughly 84% were seen once. Germline values: CDR1 MNHEY, CDR2 SMNVEV (reference sequence). This CDR3 has 16 amino acids. V was pared by 5 bases and J by 3 bases, with 19 bases between. The sample was peripheral blood, taken on day 0 of MenACWY control vaccination. This sequence originates from an adult in good health. The gene calls are TRBV27 and TRBJ1-2; D is perhaps TRBD1 (6 bases). CDR3 bases: TGTGCCAGCAGTGTTCGTTTAGGGGACATGTACTATGGCTACACCTTC. Translated: CASSVRLGDMYYGYTF.